Listed below are T cell receptor beta chains from one sample, sequenced in a study of PD-1 and CTLA-4 blockade in melanoma. Clones were sequenced by immunoSEQ multiplex PCR, and TCRdb holds only the in-frame ones, with some missing. The top ten clones hold 7.8% of a sample with about 21,000 clones, about 91% of them seen once. Source: CD8+ T cells from peripheral blood, taken before anti-PD-1 treatment. These receptors were collected from a human donor with melanoma. CDR3s include the opening cysteine and the closing phenylalanine or tryptophan. The order of the fields is CDR3 protein, CDR3 DNA, D gene, J gene, V gene, clone size. D genes are given only for firm matches. A row's size may be missing; if present it is once, few, many or a size class.

CDR3 protein: CASSASNSNQPQHF; CDR3 DNA: TGTGCCAGCAGTGCCTCTAATAGCAATCAGCCCCAGCATTTT; D gene: .; J gene: TRBJ1-5; V gene: TRBV6-4; clone size: .
CDR3 protein: CASSLQGALYNEQFF; CDR3 DNA: TGTGCCAGCTCCCTACAGGGGGCGCTTTACAATGAGCAGTTCTTC; D gene: TRBD1; J gene: TRBJ2-1; V gene: TRBV18; clone size: .
CDR3 protein: CASSPSGTGHYEQYF; CDR3 DNA: TGTGCCAGCAGCCCATCCGGGACAGGACATTACGAGCAGTACTTC; D gene: TRBD1; J gene: TRBJ2-7; V gene: TRBV27; clone size: .
CDR3 protein: CASSVGGETQYF; CDR3 DNA: TGTGCCAGCAGCGTAGGGGGAGAGACCCAGTACTTC; D gene: .; J gene: TRBJ2-5; V gene: TRBV9; clone size: .
CDR3 protein: CASSVGLSSREKLFF; CDR3 DNA: TGTGCCAGCAGCGTCGGACTTTCCTCGAGGGAAAAACTGTTTTTT; D gene: .; J gene: TRBJ1-4; V gene: TRBV9; clone size: .
CDR3 protein: CASSFGQTYATNEKLFF; CDR3 DNA: TGTGCCAGCAGCTTCGGACAGACTTATGCAACTAATGAAAAACTGTTTTTT; D gene: .; J gene: TRBJ1-4; V gene: TRBV7-8; clone size: .
CDR3 protein: CASSPSGTYEQYF; CDR3 DNA: TGTGCCAGCAGCCCCAGTGGGACCTACGAGCAGTACTTC; D gene: .; J gene: TRBJ2-7; V gene: TRBV11-2; clone size: once
CDR3 protein: CASSPPRDRWDQGQFF; CDR3 DNA: TGTGCCAGCAGCCCCCCCCGGGACAGGTGGGATCAAGGGCAGTTCTTC; D gene: TRBD1; J gene: TRBJ2-1; V gene: TRBV7-9; clone size: few
CDR3 protein: CASSPPYYGYTF; CDR3 DNA: TGTGCCAGCAGTCCCCCCTACTATGGCTACACCTTC; D gene: .; J gene: TRBJ1-2; V gene: TRBV28; clone size: .
CDR3 protein: CASSPGTGPSYEQYF; CDR3 DNA: TGTGCCAGCAGCCCTGGGACAGGTCCTTCCTACGAGCAGTACTTC; D gene: TRBD1; J gene: TRBJ2-7; V gene: TRBV3-1/TRBV3-2; clone size: .
CDR3 protein: CASSEEPLRGSYF; CDR3 DNA: TGTGCCAGCAGTGAAGAACCGCTCAGAGGGTCGTACTTC; D gene: .; J gene: TRBJ2-7; V gene: TRBV6-1; clone size: once
CDR3 protein: CASSSDSSYEQYF; CDR3 DNA: TGTGCCAGCTCATCAGACAGCTCCTACGAGCAGTACTTC; D gene: .; J gene: TRBJ2-7; V gene: TRBV18; clone size: .
CDR3 protein: CASSPGPPSLETQYF; CDR3 DNA: TGTGCCAGCAGCCCGGGTCCCCCTTCCCTGGAGACCCAGTACTTC; D gene: .; J gene: TRBJ2-5; V gene: TRBV5-6; clone size: .
CDR3 protein: CAWMGVSGNTIYF; CDR3 DNA: TGTGCCTGGATGGGAGTGTCTGGAAACACCATATATTTT; D gene: .; J gene: TRBJ1-3; V gene: TRBV30; clone size: .
CDR3 protein: CASSILPRAEAFF; CDR3 DNA: TGTGCCAGTAGTATTCTCCCCCGCGCTGAAGCTTTCTTT; D gene: .; J gene: TRBJ1-1; V gene: TRBV19; clone size: .
CDR3 protein: CASRGIDYTF; CDR3 DNA: TGTGCCAGCAGGGGAATAGACTACACCTTC; D gene: .; J gene: TRBJ1-2; V gene: TRBV27; clone size: .
CDR3 protein: CASLGLETEAFF; CDR3 DNA: TGTGCCAGCTTGGGGCTGGAGACTGAAGCTTTCTTT; D gene: .; J gene: TRBJ1-1; V gene: TRBV28; clone size: .
CDR3 protein: CASREAGRVYNEQFF; CDR3 DNA: TGTGCCAGCAGGGAAGCGGGGAGGGTCTACAATGAGCAGTTCTTC; D gene: TRBD2; J gene: TRBJ2-1; V gene: TRBV27; clone size: .
CDR3 protein: CASSGNRELASPLHF; CDR3 DNA: TGTGCCAGCAGCGGAAACAGGGAACTAGCTTCACCCCTCCACTTT; D gene: .; J gene: TRBJ1-6; V gene: TRBV7-9; clone size: .
CDR3 protein: CASSQAGRAVQETQYF; CDR3 DNA: TGTGCCAGCAGCCAAGCCGGCAGGGCGGTACAAGAGACCCAGTACTTC; D gene: .; J gene: TRBJ2-5; V gene: TRBV14; clone size: .
CDR3 protein: CASSQGLAGGLLGQFF; CDR3 DNA: TGCGCCAGCAGCCAGGGACTAGCGGGGGGACTCCTTGGGCAGTTCTTC; D gene: TRBD2; J gene: TRBJ2-1; V gene: TRBV4-1; clone size: .
CDR3 protein: CSVEEEGNTEAFF; CDR3 DNA: TGCAGCGTTGAAGAGGAGGGGAACACTGAAGCTTTCTTT; D gene: .; J gene: TRBJ1-1; V gene: TRBV29-1; clone size: .
CDR3 protein: CASSPSGEVTEAFF; CDR3 DNA: TGTGCCAGCAGCCCCTCGGGCGAGGTTACTGAAGCTTTCTTT; D gene: .; J gene: TRBJ1-1; V gene: TRBV7-9; clone size: few
CDR3 protein: CASSIREGGFTEAFF; CDR3 DNA: TGTGCCAGTAGTATACGAGAGGGTGGCTTCACTGAAGCTTTCTTT; D gene: .; J gene: TRBJ1-1; V gene: TRBV19; clone size: .
CDR3 protein: CASSVDGQAGINSPLHF; CDR3 DNA: TGTGCCAGCAGCGTAGATGGCCAGGCTGGGATTAATTCACCCCTCCACTTT; D gene: .; J gene: TRBJ1-6; V gene: TRBV9; clone size: medium-sized
CDR3 protein: CSVEGDWNTDTQYF; CDR3 DNA: TGCAGCGTTGAAGGGGATTGGAACACAGATACGCAGTATTTT; D gene: .; J gene: TRBJ2-3; V gene: TRBV29-1; clone size: .
CDR3 protein: CASSYRENTEAFF; CDR3 DNA: TGCGCCAGCAGCTACCGGGAAAATACTGAAGCTTTCTTT; D gene: .; J gene: TRBJ1-1; V gene: TRBV4-1; clone size: .
CDR3 protein: CASGSGPSYEQYF; CDR3 DNA: TGTGCCAGCGGGTCAGGGCCCTCCTACGAGCAGTACTTC; D gene: .; J gene: TRBJ2-7; V gene: TRBV7-6; clone size: .
CDR3 protein: CASSSPWGASYEQYF; CDR3 DNA: TGTGCCAGCAGTTCTCCGTGGGGGGCTTCCTACGAGCAGTACTTC; D gene: .; J gene: TRBJ2-7; V gene: TRBV28; clone size: .
CDR3 protein: CASRLNTEAFF; CDR3 DNA: TGTGCCAGCAGACTAAACACTGAAGCTTTCTTT; D gene: .; J gene: TRBJ1-1; V gene: TRBV27; clone size: .
CDR3 protein: CASSLWSLPVAEQFF; CDR3 DNA: TGTGCCAGCAGTTTGTGGAGCCTCCCTGTAGCTGAGCAGTTCTTC; D gene: .; J gene: TRBJ2-1; V gene: TRBV28; clone size: .
CDR3 protein: CASSLGLAGASDTQYF; CDR3 DNA: TGTGCCAGCAGCTTGGGACTAGCGGGGGCCTCAGATACGCAGTATTTT; D gene: TRBD2; J gene: TRBJ2-3; V gene: TRBV13; clone size: once
CDR3 protein: CASSPLAGGYNEQFF; CDR3 DNA: TGTGCCAGCAGCCCCTTAGCGGGGGGCTACAATGAGCAGTTCTTC; D gene: TRBD2; J gene: TRBJ2-1; V gene: TRBV5-8; clone size: .
CDR3 protein: CASSIGDTIYF; CDR3 DNA: TGTGCCAGCAGTATAGGGGACACCATATATTTT; D gene: .; J gene: TRBJ1-3; V gene: TRBV12-3/TRBV12-4; clone size: medium-sized
CDR3 protein: CAWSVGSPQEKLFF; CDR3 DNA: TGTGCCTGGAGTGTCGGATCCCCCCAGGAAAAACTGTTTTTT; D gene: .; J gene: TRBJ1-4; V gene: TRBV30; clone size: .
CDR3 protein: CASPLGKNTEAFF; CDR3 DNA: TGTGCCAGCCCCCTTGGGAAGAACACTGAAGCTTTCTTT; D gene: .; J gene: TRBJ1-1; V gene: TRBV2; clone size: .
CDR3 protein: CASGAQVNEQFF; CDR3 DNA: TGTGCCAGCGGCGCCCAAGTCAATGAGCAGTTCTTC; D gene: .; J gene: TRBJ2-1; V gene: TRBV27; clone size: .
CDR3 protein: CASSTPSGQETQYF; CDR3 DNA: TGTGCCAGCAGCACACCGTCGGGGCAAGAGACCCAGTACTTC; D gene: .; J gene: TRBJ2-5; V gene: TRBV11-2; clone size: once
CDR3 protein: CASRVTEAFF; CDR3 DNA: TGTGCCAGCAGGGTCACTGAAGCTTTCTTT; D gene: .; J gene: TRBJ1-1; V gene: TRBV6-5; clone size: once
CDR3 protein: CASSLSSGGATEQYF; CDR3 DNA: TGTGCCAGCAGTTTATCTAGCGGGGGGGCCACCGAGCAGTACTTC; D gene: TRBD2; J gene: TRBJ2-7; V gene: TRBV6-2/TRBV6-3; clone size: .
CDR3 protein: CASSLTLGTLSPLHF; CDR3 DNA: TGTGCCAGCAGCTTAACCCTGGGCACATTGTCACCCCTCCACTTT; D gene: .; J gene: TRBJ1-6; V gene: TRBV7-8; clone size: .
CDR3 protein: CASSEGWDSNQPQHF; CDR3 DNA: TGCGCCAGCAGCGAGGGGTGGGATAGCAATCAGCCCCAGCATTTT; D gene: .; J gene: TRBJ1-5; V gene: TRBV5-1; clone size: .
CDR3 protein: CASSLSGPGPARETQYF; CDR3 DNA: TGTGCCAGCAGTTTATCGGGTCCAGGCCCAGCTAGGGAGACCCAGTACTTC; D gene: .; J gene: TRBJ2-5; V gene: TRBV27; clone size: .
CDR3 protein: CASRSGTGNTEAFF; CDR3 DNA: TGTGCCAGCCGATCCGGGACAGGGAACACTGAAGCTTTCTTT; D gene: TRBD1; J gene: TRBJ1-1; V gene: TRBV7-9; clone size: .
CDR3 protein: CASTYRGNTEAFF; CDR3 DNA: TGTGCCAGCACCTACAGGGGGAACACTGAAGCTTTCTTT; D gene: TRBD1; J gene: TRBJ1-1; V gene: TRBV5-5; clone size: .